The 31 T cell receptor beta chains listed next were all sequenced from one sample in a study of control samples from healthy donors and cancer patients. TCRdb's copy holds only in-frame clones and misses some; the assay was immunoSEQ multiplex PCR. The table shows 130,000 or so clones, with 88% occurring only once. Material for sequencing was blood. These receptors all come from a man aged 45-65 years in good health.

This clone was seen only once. The CDR3, as DNA: TGTGCCATCAGTTCTACAGGGGGGGGAAAGGTGGGCTCCTACGAGCAGTACTTC. It encodes CAISSTGGGKVGSYEQYF. This rearrangement joins TRBV10-3 to TRBJ2-7; maybe TRBD1 (8 bases). Germline CDR1 is ENHRY and CDR2 is SYGVKD. The V and J ends lost 5 bases and 0 bases respectively, with 23 bases between them. The CDR3 runs to 18 residues.

The CDR3 bases are TGTGCCAGTAGTAATCTTCGGGGACACTTGAGCTCCTACAATGAGCAGTTCTTC. Protein product: CASSNLRGHLSSYNEQFF. V gene TRBV19 combines with J gene TRBJ2-1; TRBD1 is a possible D gene (6 bases). Per germline, CDR1 LNHDA and CDR2 SQIVND (reference sequence). The CDR3 loop spans 18 amino acids. The V gene lost 4 bases and the J gene lost 0 bases, with 19 bases spanning the gap. Using reference TRBV19 and TRBJ2-1 for the parts outside the CDR3, the full variable domain is DGGITQSPKYLFRKEGQNVTLSCEQNLNHDAMYWYRQDPGQGLRLIYYSQIVNDFQKGDIAEGYSVSREKKESFPLTVTSAQKNPTAFYLCASSNLRGHLSSYNEQFFGPGTRLTVL.

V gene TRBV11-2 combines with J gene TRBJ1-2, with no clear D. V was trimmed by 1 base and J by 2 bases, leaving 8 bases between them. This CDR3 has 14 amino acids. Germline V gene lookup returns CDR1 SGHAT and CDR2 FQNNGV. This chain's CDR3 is CASSLGRGNYGYTF. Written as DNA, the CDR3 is TGTGCCAGCAGCTTAGGGCGCGGAAACTATGGCTACACCTTC.

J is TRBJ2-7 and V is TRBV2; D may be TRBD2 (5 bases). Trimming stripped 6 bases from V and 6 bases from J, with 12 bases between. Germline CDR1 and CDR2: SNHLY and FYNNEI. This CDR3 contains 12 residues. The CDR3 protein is CASSPTSFEQYF. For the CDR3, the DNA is TGTGCCAGCAGCCCCACTAGTTTCGAGCAGTACTTC.

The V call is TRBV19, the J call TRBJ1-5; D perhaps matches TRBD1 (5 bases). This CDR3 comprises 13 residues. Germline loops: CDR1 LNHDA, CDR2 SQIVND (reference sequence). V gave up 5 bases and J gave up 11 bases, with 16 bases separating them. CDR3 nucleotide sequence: TGTGCCAGTAGTTCGAGGGACCCTGCGGCCCAGCATTTT. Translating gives CASSSRDPAAQHF.

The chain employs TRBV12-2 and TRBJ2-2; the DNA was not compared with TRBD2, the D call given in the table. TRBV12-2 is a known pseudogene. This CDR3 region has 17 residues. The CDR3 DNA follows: TGTGCAAGTCGCTTAGATCGCCGGGAGGAGGGATCCGGGGAGCTGTTTTTT. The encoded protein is CASRLDRREEGSGELFF.

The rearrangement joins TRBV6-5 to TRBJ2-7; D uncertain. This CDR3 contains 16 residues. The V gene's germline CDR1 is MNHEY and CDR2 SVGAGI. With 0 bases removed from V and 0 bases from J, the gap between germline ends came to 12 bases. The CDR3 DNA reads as TGTGCCAGCAGTTACTCGGGCAGGACGAGCTCCTACGAGCAGTACTTC. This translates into CASSYSGRTSSYEQYF.

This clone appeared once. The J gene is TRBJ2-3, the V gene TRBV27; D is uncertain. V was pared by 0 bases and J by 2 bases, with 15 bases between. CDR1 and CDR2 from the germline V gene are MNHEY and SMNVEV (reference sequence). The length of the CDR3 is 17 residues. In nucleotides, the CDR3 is TGTGCCAGCAGTTTATCCCTAGGACCCTACTACACAGATACGCAGTATTTT. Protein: CASSLSLGPYYTDTQYF.

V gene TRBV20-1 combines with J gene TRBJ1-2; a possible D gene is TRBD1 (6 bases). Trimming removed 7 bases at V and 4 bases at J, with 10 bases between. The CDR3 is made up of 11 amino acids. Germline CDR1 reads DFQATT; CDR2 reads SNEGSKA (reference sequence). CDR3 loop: CSVEGGYGYTF. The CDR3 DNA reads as TGCAGTGTCGAGGGGGGCTATGGCTACACCTTC.

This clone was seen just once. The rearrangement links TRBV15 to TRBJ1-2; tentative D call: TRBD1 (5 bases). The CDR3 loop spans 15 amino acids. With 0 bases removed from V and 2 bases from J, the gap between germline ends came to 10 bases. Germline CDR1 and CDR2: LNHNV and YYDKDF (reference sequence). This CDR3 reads CATSRDPKGNYGYTF. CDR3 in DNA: TGTGCCACCAGCAGAGACCCTAAGGGGAACTATGGCTACACCTTC.

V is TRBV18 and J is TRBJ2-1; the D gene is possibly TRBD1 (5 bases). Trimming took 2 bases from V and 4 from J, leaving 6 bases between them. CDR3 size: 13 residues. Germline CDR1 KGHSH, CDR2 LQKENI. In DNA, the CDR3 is TGTGCCAGCTCACCATACAGGTACAATGAGCAGTTCTTC. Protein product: CASSPYRYNEQFF.

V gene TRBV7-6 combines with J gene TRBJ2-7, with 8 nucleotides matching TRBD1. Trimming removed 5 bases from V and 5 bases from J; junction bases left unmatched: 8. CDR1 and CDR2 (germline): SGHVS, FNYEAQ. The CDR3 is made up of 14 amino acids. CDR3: CASSADDRGDEQYF. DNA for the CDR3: TGTGCCAGCAGCGCCGACGACAGGGGAGACGAGCAGTACTTC. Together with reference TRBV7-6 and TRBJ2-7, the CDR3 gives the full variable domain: GAGVSQSPRYKVTKRGQDVALRCDPISGHVSLYWYRQALGQGPEFLTYFNYEAQQDKSGLPNDRFSAERPEGSISTLTIQRTEQRDSAMYRCASSADDRGDEQYFGPGTRLTVT.

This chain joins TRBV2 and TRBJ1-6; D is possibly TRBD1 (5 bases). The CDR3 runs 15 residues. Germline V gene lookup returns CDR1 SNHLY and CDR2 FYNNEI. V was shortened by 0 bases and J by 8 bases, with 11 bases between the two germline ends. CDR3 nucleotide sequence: TGTGCCAGCAGTGAAGCGATGGGGGGTTATTCACCCCTCCACTTT. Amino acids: CASSEAMGGYSPLHF.

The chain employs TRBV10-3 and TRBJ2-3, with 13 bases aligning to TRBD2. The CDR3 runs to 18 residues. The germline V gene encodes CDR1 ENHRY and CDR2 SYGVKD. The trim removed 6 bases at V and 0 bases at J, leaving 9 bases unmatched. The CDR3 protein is CAISMGLAGKSSTDTQYF. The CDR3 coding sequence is TGTGCCATCAGCATGGGACTAGCGGGGAAATCTAGCACAGATACGCAGTATTTT.

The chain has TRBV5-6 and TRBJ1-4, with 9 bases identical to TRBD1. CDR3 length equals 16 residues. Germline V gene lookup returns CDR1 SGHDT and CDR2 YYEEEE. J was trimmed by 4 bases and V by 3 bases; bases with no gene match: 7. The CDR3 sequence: CASSSRGTGNNEKLFF. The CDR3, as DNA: TGTGCCAGCAGCTCCCGGGGGACAGGGAATAATGAAAAACTGTTTTTT.

The CDR3 protein is CSVTTGVNEKLFF. CDR3 DNA: TGCAGCGTTACGACAGGGGTCAACGAAAAACTGTTTTTT. The chain carries TRBV29-1 and TRBJ1-4, with 8 bases lining up with TRBD1. Germline-derived CDR1 and CDR2 are SQVTM and ANQGSEA. The CDR3 is 13 residues long. The V gene end was trimmed by 5 bases and the J gene end by 8 bases; junction bases not matched to a gene: 7.

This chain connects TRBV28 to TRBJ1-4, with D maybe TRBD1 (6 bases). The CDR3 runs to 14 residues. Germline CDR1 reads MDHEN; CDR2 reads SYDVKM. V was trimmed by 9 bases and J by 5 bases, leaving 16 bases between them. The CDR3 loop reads CASSIRDTNEKLFF. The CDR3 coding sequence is TGTGCCAGTTCTATTCGGGACACAAATGAAAAACTGTTTTTT.

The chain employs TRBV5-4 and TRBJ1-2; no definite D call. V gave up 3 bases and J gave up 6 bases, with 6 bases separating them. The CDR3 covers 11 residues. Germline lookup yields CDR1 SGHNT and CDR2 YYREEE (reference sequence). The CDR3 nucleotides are TGTGCCAGCAGCTGGGGAGATGGCTACACCTTC. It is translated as CASSWGDGYTF. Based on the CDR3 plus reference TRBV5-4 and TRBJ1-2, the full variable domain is ETGVTQSPTHLIKTRGQQVTLRCSSQSGHNTVSWYQQALGQGPQFIFQYYREEENGRGNFPPRFSGLQFPNYSSELNVNALELDDSALYLCASSWGDGYTFGSGTRLTVV.

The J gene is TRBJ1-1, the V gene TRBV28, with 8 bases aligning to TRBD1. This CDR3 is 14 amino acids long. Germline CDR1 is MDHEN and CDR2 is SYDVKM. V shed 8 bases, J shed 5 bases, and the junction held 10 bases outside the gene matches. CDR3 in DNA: TGTGCCAGCGGCCAGGGGGCATTTTGGACTGAAGCTTTCTTT. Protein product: CASGQGAFWTEAFF.

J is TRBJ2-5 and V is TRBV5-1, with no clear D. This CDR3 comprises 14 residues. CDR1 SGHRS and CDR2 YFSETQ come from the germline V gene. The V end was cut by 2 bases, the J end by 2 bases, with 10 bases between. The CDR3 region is CASSFGTRQETQYF. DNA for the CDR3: TGCGCCAGCAGCTTTGGAACACGACAAGAGACCCAGTACTTC.

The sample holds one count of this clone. CDR3 sequence: CASSHPWRLNYEQYF. The CDR3 region has the DNA TGTGCCAGCAGTCACCCGTGGAGGCTTAACTACGAGCAGTACTTC. The chain has TRBV6-5 and TRBJ2-7; D is possibly TRBD2 (5 bases). CDR3 length: 15 residues. CDR1 MNHEY and CDR2 SVGAGI come from the germline V gene. Trimming shortened V by 5 bases and J by 3 bases, and 17 bases separated the two germline ends.

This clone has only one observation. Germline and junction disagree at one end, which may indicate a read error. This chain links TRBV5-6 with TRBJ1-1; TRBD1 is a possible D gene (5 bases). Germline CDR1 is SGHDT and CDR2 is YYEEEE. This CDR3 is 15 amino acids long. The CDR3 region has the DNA TGTGCCAGCAGCTGGGATCGGGGCTCCGGCGCCGAAGGTTTCTTT. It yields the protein CASSWDRGSGAEGFF.

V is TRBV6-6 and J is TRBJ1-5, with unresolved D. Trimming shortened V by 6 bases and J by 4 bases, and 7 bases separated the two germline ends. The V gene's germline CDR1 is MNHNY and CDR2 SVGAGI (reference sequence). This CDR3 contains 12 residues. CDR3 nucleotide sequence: TGTGCCAGCAGAGACCAAAATCAGCCCCAGCATTTT. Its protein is CASRDQNQPQHF.

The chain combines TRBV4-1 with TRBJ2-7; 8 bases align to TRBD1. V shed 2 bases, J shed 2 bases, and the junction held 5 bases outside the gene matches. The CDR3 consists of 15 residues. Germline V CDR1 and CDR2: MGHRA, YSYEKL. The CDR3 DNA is TGCGCCAGCAGCCAACAGGACAGGGTGACCTACGAGCAGTACTTC. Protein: CASSQQDRVTYEQYF.

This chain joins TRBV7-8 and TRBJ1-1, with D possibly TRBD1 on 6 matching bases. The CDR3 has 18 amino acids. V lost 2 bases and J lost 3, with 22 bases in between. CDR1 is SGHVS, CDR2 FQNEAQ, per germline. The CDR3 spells CASSLPTQGPFGDTEAFF. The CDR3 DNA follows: TGTGCCAGCAGCTTACCCACACAGGGACCGTTCGGGGACACTGAAGCTTTCTTT. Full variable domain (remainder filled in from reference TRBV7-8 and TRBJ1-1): GAGVSQSPRYKVAKRGQDVALRCDPISGHVSLFWYQQALGQGPEFLTYFQNEAQLDKSGLPSDRFFAERPEGSVSTLKIQRTQQEDSAVYLCASSLPTQGPFGDTEAFFGQGTRLTVV.

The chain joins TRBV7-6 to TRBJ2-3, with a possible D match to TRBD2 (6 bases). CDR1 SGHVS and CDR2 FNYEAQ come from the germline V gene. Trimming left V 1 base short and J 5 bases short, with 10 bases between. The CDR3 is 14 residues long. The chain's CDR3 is CASSLDAGRDTQYF. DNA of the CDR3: TGTGCCAGCAGCTTAGACGCGGGACGAGATACGCAGTATTTT.

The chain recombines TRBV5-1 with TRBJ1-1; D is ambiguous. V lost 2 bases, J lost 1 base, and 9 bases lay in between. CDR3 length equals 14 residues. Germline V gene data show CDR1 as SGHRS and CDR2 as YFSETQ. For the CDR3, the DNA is TGCGCCAGCAGCTTCACCGGGGAGAACACTGAAGCTTTCTTT. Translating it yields CASSFTGENTEAFF.

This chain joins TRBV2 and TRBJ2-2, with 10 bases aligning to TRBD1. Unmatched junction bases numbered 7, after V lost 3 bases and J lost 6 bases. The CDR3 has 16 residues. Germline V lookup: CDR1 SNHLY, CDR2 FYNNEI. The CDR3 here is CASSERGTGAAGELFF. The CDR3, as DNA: TGTGCCAGCAGTGAGCGGGGGACAGGGGCGGCCGGGGAGCTGTTTTTT. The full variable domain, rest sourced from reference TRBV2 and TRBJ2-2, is EPEVTQTPSHQVTQMGQEVILRCVPISNHLYFYWYRQILGQKVEFLVSFYNNEISEKSEIFDDQFSVERPDGSNFTLKIRSTKLEDSAMYFCASSERGTGAAGELFFGEGSRLTVL.

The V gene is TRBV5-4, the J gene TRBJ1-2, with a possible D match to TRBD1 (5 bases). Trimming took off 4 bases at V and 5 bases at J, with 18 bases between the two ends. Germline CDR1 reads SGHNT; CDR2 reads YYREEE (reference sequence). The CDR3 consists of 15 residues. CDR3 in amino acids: CASSPTRGFGYGYTF. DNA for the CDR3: TGTGCCAGCAGCCCCACTCGGGGGTTTGGATATGGCTACACCTTC.

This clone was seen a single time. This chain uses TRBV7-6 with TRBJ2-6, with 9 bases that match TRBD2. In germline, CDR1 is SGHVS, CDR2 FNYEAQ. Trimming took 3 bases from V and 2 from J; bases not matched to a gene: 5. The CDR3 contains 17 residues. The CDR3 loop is CASSFAAGGPGANVLTF. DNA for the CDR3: TGTGCCAGCAGCTTTGCGGCGGGGGGGCCTGGGGCCAACGTCCTGACTTTC.

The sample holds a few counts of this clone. CDR3 nucleotides: TGTGCCAGCAGCCAAGAGGACAGGGGCAATCAGCCCCAGCATTTT. This translates into CASSQEDRGNQPQHF. The V gene is TRBV2, the J gene TRBJ1-5, with TRBD1 matching 8 bases. The ends lost 6 bases at V and 2 bases at J; junction bases unmatched: 6. There are 15 residues in the CDR3. CDR1 is SNHLY and CDR2 is FYNNEI in the germline V gene.